This TCR beta chain was found in a study of blood T cell repertoires in COVID-19. Germline loops: CDR1 LNHDA, CDR2 SQIVND (reference sequence). This CDR3 spans 13 amino acids. The trim removed 6 bases at V and 4 bases at J, leaving 3 bases unmatched. Assay: immunoSEQ multiplex PCR; the TCRdb copy retains only in-frame clones and omits some. The sample yields some 83,000 clones, about 83% seen once. This sequence was found in a woman older than 75 with active or convalescent COVID-19. The sequenced material came from peripheral blood. This sequence joins TRBV19 and TRBJ1-1; 9 nucleotides match TRBD1. CDR3 sequence: CASRGTGSTEAFF. Here the CDR3 DNA reads TGTGCCAGTAGGGGGACAGGGAGCACTGAAGCTTTCTTT.